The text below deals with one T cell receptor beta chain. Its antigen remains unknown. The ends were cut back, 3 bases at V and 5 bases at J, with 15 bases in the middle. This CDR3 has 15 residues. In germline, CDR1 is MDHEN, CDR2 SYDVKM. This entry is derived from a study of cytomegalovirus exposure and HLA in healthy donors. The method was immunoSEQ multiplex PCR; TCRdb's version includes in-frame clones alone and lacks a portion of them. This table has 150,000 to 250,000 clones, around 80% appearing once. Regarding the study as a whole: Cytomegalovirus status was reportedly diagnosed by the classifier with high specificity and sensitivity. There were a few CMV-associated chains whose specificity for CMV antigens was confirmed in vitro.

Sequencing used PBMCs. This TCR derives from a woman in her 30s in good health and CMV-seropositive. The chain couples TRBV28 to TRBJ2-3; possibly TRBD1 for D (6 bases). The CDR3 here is CASSFISRGQDTQYF. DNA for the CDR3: TGTGCCAGCAGTTTTATTTCGAGGGGACAAGATACGCAGTATTTT.